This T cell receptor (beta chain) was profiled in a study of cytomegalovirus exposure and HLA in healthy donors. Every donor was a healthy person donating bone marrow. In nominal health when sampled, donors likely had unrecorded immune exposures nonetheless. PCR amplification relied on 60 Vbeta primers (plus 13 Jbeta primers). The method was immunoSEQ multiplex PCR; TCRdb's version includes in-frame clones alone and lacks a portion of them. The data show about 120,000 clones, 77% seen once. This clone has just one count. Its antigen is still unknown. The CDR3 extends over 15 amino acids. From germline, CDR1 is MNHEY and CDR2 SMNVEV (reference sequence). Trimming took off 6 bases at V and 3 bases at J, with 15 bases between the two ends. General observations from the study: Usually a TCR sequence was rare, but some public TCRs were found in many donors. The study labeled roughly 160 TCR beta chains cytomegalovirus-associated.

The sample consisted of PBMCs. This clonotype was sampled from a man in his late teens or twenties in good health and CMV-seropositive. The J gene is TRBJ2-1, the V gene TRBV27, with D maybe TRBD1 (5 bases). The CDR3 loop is CASRASLTDYNEQFF. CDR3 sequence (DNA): TGTGCCAGCAGGGCCTCTCTGACAGACTACAATGAGCAGTTCTTC.